Listed below are T cell receptor beta chains from one sample, sequenced in a study of patients and donors after allogeneic stem cell transplantation. TCRdb passed the RT-PCR reads through MiXCR, listing each CDR3 protein once. The sample includes about 200,000 distinct CDR3 sequences, 38% of them seen just once. Sequenced sample: blood, either unsorted or a sorted T cell fraction (not recorded which). The origin of the receptors is a human donor who was either an allogeneic HSCT recipient or a stem cell or donor lymphocyte infusion donor (not recorded which). It is not recorded whose cells these are; they may come from a transplant donor. CDR3s include the opening cysteine and the closing phenylalanine or tryptophan. A D gene is named only where the DNA matches it firmly. For some rows the clone size is stated as once, few or many, or as a class when expanded; others skip it.

J gene	clone size	V gene	D gene	CDR3 DNA	CDR3 protein
TRBJ2-1	once	TRBV12-3/TRBV12-4	.	TGTGCCAGCAGTTACCCCTCACAGGGTTCGGGTAAGAATTATGAGCAGTTCTTC	CASSYPSQGSGKNYEQFF
TRBJ2-1	.	TRBV2	.	TGTGCCAGCAGTGCTACACGCCTCTCCTACAATGAGCAGTTCTTC	CASSATRLSYNEQFF
TRBJ1-3	.	TRBV7-8	.	TGTGCCAGCAGCTTAAGGGTACCTTCTGGAAACACCATATATTTT	CASSLRVPSGNTIYF
TRBJ1-6	few	TRBV5-1	TRBD1	TGCGCCAGCAGCCCCTGGACAGGGAATAATTCACCCCTCCACTTT	CASSPWTGNNSPLHF
TRBJ2-3	few	TRBV20-1	TRBD2	TGCAGTGCTGCCCTACTAGCGGGCGGTACAGATACGCAGTATTTT	CSAALLAGGTDTQYF
TRBJ1-2	.	TRBV20-1	.	TGCAGTGCTATGACAGCTAACTATGGCTACACCTTC	CSAMTANYGYTF
TRBJ1-2	.	TRBV29-1	TRBD1	TGCAGCGCCTCAGGGGGCTTCTATGGCTACACCTTC	CSASGGFYGYTF
TRBJ2-7	few	TRBV20-1	.	TGCAGTGCTAGAGATCTTAAGACAGGCCCCTGGGAGCAGTACTTC	CSARDLKTGPWEQYF
TRBJ2-2	.	TRBV4-2	.	TGTGCCAGCAGCCAAGGGAGAGGGGAGCTGTTTTTT	CASSQGRGELFF
TRBJ1-5	.	TRBV12-3/TRBV12-4	.	TGTGCCAGCAGTTTAGAGGGTCGACAGCATCAGCCCCAGCATTTT	CASSLEGRQHQPQHF
TRBJ1-3	.	TRBV20-1	.	TGCAGTGCCTCGGTCCCCTCTGGAAACACCATATATTTT	CSASVPSGNTIYF
TRBJ1-4	.	TRBV7-6	.	TGTGCCAGCAGCCGCGGAGGGCTGGCTAATGAAAAACTGTTTTTT	CASSRGGLANEKLFF
TRBJ2-5	.	TRBV18	.	TGTGCCAGCTCACCTCAGGGGCCGGAGACCCAGTACTTC	CASSPQGPETQYF
TRBJ2-2	few	TRBV10-3	.	TGTGCCATCAGTGAGTCAGGCCGACACACCGGGGAGCTGTTTTTT	CAISESGRHTGELFF
TRBJ1-4	.	TRBV20-1	.	TGCAGTGCTAGAGATCCTGCCCCACATAGCTGGGAAAAACTGTTTTTT	CSARDPAPHSWEKLFF
TRBJ1-4	.	TRBV20-1	TRBD1	TGCAGTGCCCGGGACAGGGGGCATGAAAAACTGTTTTTT	CSARDRGHEKLFF
TRBJ1-2	.	TRBV4-3	.	TGCGCCAGCAGCCAATCTCCAGGGAGTCGCGGCTACACCTTC	CASSQSPGSRGYTF
TRBJ1-6	few	TRBV10-3	TRBD1	TGTGCCATCAGTGATGGCAGGGGGAATTCACCCCTCCACTTT	CAISDGRGNSPLHF